This TCR beta chain originates from a study of radiation and T cells in renal cell carcinoma (dated by TCRdb to 2018 to 2020). About the full investigation: In total, some 50 samples, comprising 25 or so tumors and 27 peripheral blood samples, were subjected to TCR beta sequencing. The last blood draw happened 4 weeks after radiation, timed to coincide with nephrectomy. A total of 4 million to 5 million unique CDR3 nucleotide sequences, encoding 2.5 million to 3 million unique CDR3 amino acid sequences, were found across all 50 or so samples.

Interpreted using the paper, the time point label stands for: blood 4 weeks post-SBRT, at nephrectomy. Sample treatment or condition, as interpreted from the label and publication: 15 Gy SBRT to primary tumor, nephrectomy 4 weeks later. The samples were drawn from a clinical trial, where primary renal cell carcinomas were treated with 15 Gy of stereotactic body radiation therapy and then removed by nephrectomy 4 weeks afterward. Serial peripheral blood from radiation-treated patients was sampled at baseline, 2 weeks and 4 weeks after SBRT to track tumor-enriched clonotypes. Every patient's renal cell carcinoma showed clear cell pathology. The QIAamp DNA Blood Mini Kit (Qiagen) was used to prepare genomic DNA for TCR sequencing. The analyses included just those samples that passed every quality control check. The CDR3 measures 18 amino acids from cysteine to phenylalanine. CDR3 DNA is the only sequence kept; it has 54 bases, read in frame from the first base. CDR1 SGHDT and CDR2 YYEEEE are derived from the germline V gene. The junction carries 25 bases between V and J, which are trimmed by 3 bases and 4 bases respectively.

The immunoSEQ kit was used, according to the manufacturer's recommendations, to generate TCR beta libraries from genomic DNA. To prepare libraries, a first multiplex PCR with proprietary primers was run, followed by a second PCR that added unique barcodes, and a bead cleanup was done after each round. A positive control reaction and a negative control reaction, both provided in the kit, were run with every batch of samples. The final libraries were assessed on an Agilent 4200 TapeStation D1000 ScreenTape, pooled by volume, and quantified by qPCR. Sequencing was performed on an Illumina NextSeq500 using a MidOutput 150-cycle cartridge, with 156 Read1 cycles, 15 Index1 cycles, and the kit custom primers. The pooled library was loaded at roughly 0.98 pM with an approximately 20% PhiX control spike-in. On the authors' methods: Vendor-processed data were analyzed in R, with a clonotype defined as all T cells sharing the same CDR3 nucleotide sequence. In the clone abundance analyses, frequencies were normalized to the 10,000 most abundant clones in each sample. Before analysis, public T cell clones were removed, and these numbered fewer than six per sample on average. Tumor-enriched clonotypes and baseline blood-enriched clonotypes were defined as those with an abundance difference of at least 32-fold between compartments. A beta-binomial differential abundance model was used to identify clonotypes that expanded or contracted between blood time points. Tumor-blood repertoire similarity was measured with the Baroni-Urbani and Buser coefficient, and group comparisons used two-tailed Wilcoxon tests in R. The clones in this table, taken by TCRdb from immuneACCESS, are in-frame only. Not every clone is retained; where verified, under half of the shortfall comes from an unresolved V gene, and the cause of the rest is unknown. V, J and clone size are taken as reported in that table, and D and trimming were inferred from the DNA itself. This sample holds roughly 160,000 clones; approximately 90% were observed only once. The ten top clones hold roughly 10% of the sample.

The sample holds a few counts of this clone. Its antigen is not yet known. Base qualities were left out, and no much larger clone turns up one base away. The study at large found these results: Tracking of blood repertoire dynamics stopped at about 4 weeks after treatment, with no follow-up past that point. In blood, the top tumor clonotypes increased between baseline and 2 weeks post-radiation and then shrank by 4 weeks, which suggests that tumor-resident clones expanded only transiently. Because pretreatment tumor biopsies were not available, the study could not determine whether clonotypes were already present within the tumor at baseline. Because the trial had a single-armed design, the trial could not examine how radiation dose or scheduling affected the TCR repertoire.

The source is a woman aged 50 to 60 with renal cell carcinoma. Sequencing used blood, obtained from a patient whose treatment included radiotherapy and nephrectomy. The chain is assembled from TRBV5-6 and TRBJ2-5, and the D gene may be TRBD2, 6 bases matching. The DNA is TGTGCCAGCAGCTCCGCCCGACCGGGACTCGTCCGGTCAGAGACCCAGTACTTC. Its protein reads: CASSSARPGLVRSETQYF.